This TCR beta chain was recorded in a study of control samples from healthy donors and cancer patients. The data were produced by immunoSEQ multiplex PCR, yet TCRdb's version contains in-frame clones alone and is incomplete. The sample has over 100,000 clones, around nine tenths seen once. Germline CDR1 is SGHDN and CDR2 is FVKESK. The V and J ends lost 8 bases and 5 bases, in that order; junction bases with no gene match: 10. CDR3 length equals 15 residues. The sample comprised blood. The rearrangement joins TRBV14 to TRBJ2-3, with TRBD1 matching over 10 bases. The source is a man younger than 35 in good health. This CDR3 is CASGDRGLWRDTQYF. In DNA form, the CDR3 reads TGTGCCAGCGGGGACAGGGGTTTGTGGAGAGATACGCAGTATTTT. Using reference TRBV14 and TRBJ2-3 for the parts outside the CDR3, the full variable domain is EAGVTQFPSHSVIEKGQTVTLRCDPISGHDNLYWYRRVMGKEIKFLLHFVKESKQDESGMPNNRFLAERTGGTYSTLKVQPAELEDSGVYFCASGDRGLWRDTQYFGPGTRLTVL.